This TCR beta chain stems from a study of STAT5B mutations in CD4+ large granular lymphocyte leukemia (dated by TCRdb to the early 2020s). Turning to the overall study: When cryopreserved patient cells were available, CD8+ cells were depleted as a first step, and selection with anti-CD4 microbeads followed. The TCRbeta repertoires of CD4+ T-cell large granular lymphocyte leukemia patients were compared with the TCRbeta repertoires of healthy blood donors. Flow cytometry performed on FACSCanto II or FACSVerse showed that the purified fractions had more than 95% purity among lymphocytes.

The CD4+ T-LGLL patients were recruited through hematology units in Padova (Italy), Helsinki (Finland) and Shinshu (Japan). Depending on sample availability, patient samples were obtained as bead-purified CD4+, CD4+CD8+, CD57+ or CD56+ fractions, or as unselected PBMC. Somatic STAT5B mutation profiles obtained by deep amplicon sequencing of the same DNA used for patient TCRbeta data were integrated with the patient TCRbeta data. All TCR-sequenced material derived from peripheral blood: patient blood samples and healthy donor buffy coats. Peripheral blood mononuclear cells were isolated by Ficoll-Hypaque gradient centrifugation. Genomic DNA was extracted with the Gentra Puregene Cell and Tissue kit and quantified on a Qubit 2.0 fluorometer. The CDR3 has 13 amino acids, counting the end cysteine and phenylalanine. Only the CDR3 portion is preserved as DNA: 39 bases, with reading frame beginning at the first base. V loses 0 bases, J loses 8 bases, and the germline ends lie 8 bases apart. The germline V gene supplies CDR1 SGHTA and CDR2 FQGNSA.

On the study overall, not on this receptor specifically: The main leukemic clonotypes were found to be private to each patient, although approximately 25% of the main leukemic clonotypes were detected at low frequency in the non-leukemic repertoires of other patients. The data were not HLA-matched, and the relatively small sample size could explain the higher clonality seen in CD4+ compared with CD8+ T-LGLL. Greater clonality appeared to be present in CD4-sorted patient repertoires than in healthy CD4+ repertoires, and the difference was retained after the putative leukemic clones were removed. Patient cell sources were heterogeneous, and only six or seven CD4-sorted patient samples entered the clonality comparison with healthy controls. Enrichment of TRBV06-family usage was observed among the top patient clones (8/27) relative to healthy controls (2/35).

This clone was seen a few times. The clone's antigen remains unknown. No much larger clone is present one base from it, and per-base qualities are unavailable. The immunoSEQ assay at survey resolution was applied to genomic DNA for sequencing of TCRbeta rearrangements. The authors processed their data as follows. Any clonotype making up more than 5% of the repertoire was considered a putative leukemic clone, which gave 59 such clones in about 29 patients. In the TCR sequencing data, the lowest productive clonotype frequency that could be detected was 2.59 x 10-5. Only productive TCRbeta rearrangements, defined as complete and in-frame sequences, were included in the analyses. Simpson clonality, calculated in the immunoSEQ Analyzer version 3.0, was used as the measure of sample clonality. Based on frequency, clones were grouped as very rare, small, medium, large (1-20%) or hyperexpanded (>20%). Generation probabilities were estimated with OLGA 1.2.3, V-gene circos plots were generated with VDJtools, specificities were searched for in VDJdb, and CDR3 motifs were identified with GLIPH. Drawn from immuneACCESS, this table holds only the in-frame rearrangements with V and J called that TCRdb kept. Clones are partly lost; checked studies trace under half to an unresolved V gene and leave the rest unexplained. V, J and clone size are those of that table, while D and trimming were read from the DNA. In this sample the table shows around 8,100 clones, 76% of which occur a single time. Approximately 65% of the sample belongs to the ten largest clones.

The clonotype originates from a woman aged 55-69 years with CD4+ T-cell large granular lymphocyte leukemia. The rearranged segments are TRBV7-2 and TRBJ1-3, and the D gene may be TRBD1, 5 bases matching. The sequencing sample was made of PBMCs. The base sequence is TGTGCCAGCAGCTTAGCGCGGGGGGACACCATATATTTT. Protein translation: CASSLARGDTIYF.